This is a list of T cell receptor beta chains from one sample in a study of CD8 T cells in Susac syndrome. TCRdb recomputed calls from the immunoSEQ multiplex PCR reads with MiXCR, one row per CDR3 protein. Of about 150,000 distinct CDR3 sequences listed, 85% to 95% were seen once; the top ten hold approximately 0.17%. The sequencing input was CD4+ T cells from PBMCs. The receptors were gathered from a human donor with Susac syndrome. CDR3s include the opening cysteine and the closing phenylalanine or tryptophan. A D gene is named only where the DNA matches it firmly. Expanded clones get a size class; other rows say once, few or many, or leave the size out.

TRBJ1-6,-,-,TRBV18,TGTGCCAGCTCACCAGTGCCGGGGGATTCACCCCTCCACTTT,CASSPVPGDSPLHF
TRBJ1-6,-,-,TRBV5-6,TGTGCCAGCAGCTTGGCGGGCGGGGGTAATTCACCCCTCCACTTT,CASSLAGGGNSPLHF
TRBJ2-5,-,TRBD2,TRBV11-2,TGTGCCAGCAGCTTTAGCGGGGGGGCCGCGACCCAGTACTTC,CASSFSGGAATQYF
TRBJ1-2,-,-,TRBV7-9,TGTGCCAGCAGCCGGTTGACGGAGACAGCTAACTATGGCTACACCTTC,CASSRLTETANYGYTF
TRBJ2-5,-,-,TRBV20-1,TGCAGTCCCACCCTCCGGGCTAGCATGTCCGAGACCCAGTACTTC,CSPTLRASMSETQYF
TRBJ1-1,-,-,TRBV6-6,TGTGCCAGCAGTCGCCATGGGGGAACGACTGAAGCTTTCTTT,CASSRHGGTTEAFF
TRBJ1-2,-,TRBD1,TRBV6-2/TRBV6-3,TGTGCCAGCAGCCTCCGGGACAGGGTCGGTGGCTACACCTTC,CASSLRDRVGGYTF
TRBJ2-7,-,-,TRBV29-1,TGCAGCGCGGGGGAGCAGTACTTC,CSAGEQYF
TRBJ1-2,-,-,TRBV15,TGTGCCACCAGCAGAGATCGCAGGGATTATGGCTACACCTTC,CATSRDRRDYGYTF
TRBJ2-7,-,-,TRBV6-5,TGTGCCAGCAGTTACTCGATGGACGAGCAGTACTTC,CASSYSMDEQYF
TRBJ1-4,-,-,TRBV12-3/TRBV12-4,TGTGCCAGCGCCGAGGGCCGCAATGAAAAACTGTTTTTT,CASAEGRNEKLFF
TRBJ2-1,-,TRBD2,TRBV20-1,TGCAGTGCTCCCCCCAGCGGCGGGGGGGACTACAATGAGCAGTTCTTC,CSAPPSGGGDYNEQFF
TRBJ2-1,-,TRBD1,TRBV10-3,TGTGCCATCCAGGCAGGAGGGGACAGGGGATTCTACAATGAGCAGTTCTTC,CAIQAGGDRGFYNEQFF
TRBJ2-1,-,TRBD2,TRBV20-1,TGCAGTGCAACGGGGGGGCGGGATAATGAGCAGTTCTTC,CSATGGRDNEQFF
TRBJ2-6,-,-,TRBV27,TGTGCCAGCAGGGATCAGGGGAGCGGGGCCAACGTCCTGACTTTC,CASRDQGSGANVLTF
TRBJ1-6,once,-,TRBV25-1,TGTGCCAGCACGTCCAGGTCCACCACCTATAATTCACCCCTCCACTTT,CASTSRSTTYNSPLHF
TRBJ2-4,-,TRBD1,TRBV19,TGTGCCAGTAGCCTGGACAGGGCAAGAGACATTCAGTACTTC,CASSLDRARDIQYF
TRBJ2-4,-,TRBD2,TRBV19,TGTGCCAGTAGTACACAATCGGGGGGGGCCTCGGCCAAAAACATTCAGTACTTC,CASSTQSGGASAKNIQYF
TRBJ2-6,-,-,TRBV25-1,TGTGCCAGCAGTGAGTCCGGGAGGGCCAACGTCCTGACTTTC,CASSESGRANVLTF
TRBJ1-6,-,TRBD1,TRBV12-3/TRBV12-4,TGTGCCAGCAGCTATACAGGGGTTAATTCACCCCTCCACTTT,CASSYTGVNSPLHF
TRBJ1-2,-,TRBD1,TRBV7-3,TGTGCCAGCAGCTTACCAGGGGGAGCTGGCTACACCTTC,CASSLPGGAGYTF
TRBJ1-2,-,-,TRBV5-1,TGCGCCAGCGGGCCCCGGCTGGATAACGGCTACACCTTC,CASGPRLDNGYTF
TRBJ2-7,-,-,TRBV23-1,TGCGCCAGCAGTCAACCTACCGGGCCTGGCGAGCAGTACTTC,CASSQPTGPGEQYF
TRBJ2-7,once,-,TRBV12-3/TRBV12-4,TGTGCCAGCATTAAGAAGACACCTTACGAGCAGTACTTC,CASIKKTPYEQYF
TRBJ1-5,-,-,TRBV6-2/TRBV6-3,TGTGCCAGCAAGACGGCCTCTCAGCCCCAGCATTTT,CASKTASQPQHF
TRBJ2-6,-,-,TRBV29-1,TGCAGCGTTGAGGCTGGGGCCAACGTCCTGACTTTC,CSVEAGANVLTF
TRBJ1-1,-,-,TRBV18,TGTGCCAGCTCACTAGGGGGGATGGGGAACACTGAAGCTTTCTTT,CASSLGGMGNTEAFF
TRBJ1-2,-,TRBD1,TRBV19,TGTGCCAGTAGTCCGCAGGGGGCCTATGGCTACACCTTC,CASSPQGAYGYTF
TRBJ1-2,-,-,TRBV14,TGTGCCAGCAGCCAACGGTCCGCAGGGCCCTATGGCTACACCTTC,CASSQRSAGPYGYTF